This TCR beta chain came from a study of T cell clones after liver transplantation. Germline loops: CDR1 SEHNR, CDR2 FQNEAQ (reference sequence). V was trimmed by 1 base and J by 2 bases, leaving 7 bases between them. The CDR3 consists of 14 residues. Clones were sequenced by immunoSEQ multiplex PCR, and TCRdb holds only the in-frame ones, with some missing. Of tens of thousands of clones listed, less than 75% are singletons. The sequence was obtained from a human patient who received a liver transplant. These T cells may partly come from the graft donor. The starting material was CD4+ T cells from blood, obtained at the 22-month timepoint. The chain uses TRBV7-9 and TRBJ2-3; TRBD1 is a possible D gene (5 bases). CDR3: CASSLGGLTDTQYF. The CDR3 nucleotides are TGTGCCAGCAGCTTAGGGGGCCTCACAGATACGCAGTATTTT.